Below, 32 T cell receptor beta chains from the same sample are listed, as sequenced in a study of blood T cell repertoires in COVID-19. Libraries were prepared by immunoSEQ multiplex PCR; TCRdb keeps only in-frame clonotypes and omits some of them. The sample includes 200,000 or so clones, nearly 85% of them seen just once. The source material was peripheral blood. The source of these receptors is a woman aged 30 to 39 with acute or convalescent COVID-19.

The chain uses TRBV27 and TRBJ1-2; weak D call: TRBD1 (6 bases). Germline assignment: CDR1 MNHEY and CDR2 SMNVEV (reference sequence). The length of the CDR3 is 17 residues. V was cut by 2 bases and J by 5 bases, with 21 bases left in between. The CDR3, as DNA: TGTGCCAGCAGTTTAACCCCAGGAGCAGGGGCAGCATATGGCTACACCTTC. Its translation is CASSLTPGAGAAYGYTF.

V is TRBV9 and J is TRBJ1-6; 7 bases agree with TRBD1. This CDR3 region has 13 residues. Trimming at V came to 4 bases and at J to 7 bases, leaving 2 bases not matched to a gene. Germline V lookup: CDR1 SGDLS, CDR2 YYNGEE. DNA of the CDR3: TGTGCCAGCAGCAAGGGGGCGAATTCACCCCTCCACTTT. Translation gives CASSKGANSPLHF.

The CDR3 spells CASSRAGTGNTEAFF. CDR3 in DNA: TGTGCCAGCAGCCGGGCCGGGACAGGCAACACTGAAGCTTTCTTT. The V and J genes are TRBV3-1 (or the pseudogene TRBV3-2) and TRBJ1-1; 8 bases align to TRBD1. The CDR3 extends over 15 amino acids. Trimming took 4 bases from V and 2 from J; bases not matched to a gene: 6. CDR1 is LGHDT and CDR2 is YNNKEL in the germline V gene (reference sequence).

V usage is TRBV13 and J usage is TRBJ1-2; D perhaps matches TRBD1 (5 bases). Trimming took 3 bases from V and 6 from J, leaving 14 bases between them. This CDR3 comprises 14 residues. Germline lookup yields CDR1 PRHDT and CDR2 FYEKMQ (reference sequence). DNA for the CDR3: TGTGCCAGCAGCTTCCACGGGGGACCGAATGGCTACACCTTC. Amino acid sequence: CASSFHGGPNGYTF.

This sequence joins TRBV6-5 and TRBJ2-7; 7 bases match TRBD1. V dropped 5 bases and J dropped 2; count of bases not matched to a gene: 6. Germline CDR1 MNHEY, CDR2 SVGAGI. The CDR3 length is 14 residues. The CDR3 reads CASSLRTGPYEQYF. DNA of the CDR3: TGTGCCAGCAGTCTCAGGACAGGTCCCTACGAGCAGTACTTC.

This chain links TRBV7-2 with TRBJ1-6, with TRBD1 matching over 9 bases. J lost 9 bases, V lost 3 bases, and 6 bases had no gene match. Germline CDR1 SGHTA, CDR2 FQGNSA. The length of the CDR3 is 15 residues. In nucleotides, the CDR3 is TGTGCCAGCAGCTTGAGGACAGGGGTTAGTTCACCCCTCCACTTT. It translates to CASSLRTGVSSPLHF.

For the CDR3, the DNA is TGTGCCAGCAGTTTGCGGGGGGGCCAAAACGAGCAGTACTTC. This codes for CASSLRGGQNEQYF. J is TRBJ2-7 and V is TRBV28, with TRBD2 matching 9 bases. Germline V CDR1 and CDR2: MDHEN, SYDVKM. J lost 5 bases, V lost 3 bases, and 5 bases had no gene match. CDR3 length equals 14 residues.

The CDR3 is CASRIKAAGVDLAKNIQYF. CDR3 nucleotide sequence: TGTGCCAGCAGGATTAAAGCAGCCGGGGTGGACTTAGCCAAAAACATTCAGTACTTC. This chain uses TRBV27 with TRBJ2-4, with D possibly being TRBD2 (5 bases). The length of the CDR3 is 19 residues. V lost 6 bases and J lost 0, with 24 bases in between. CDR1 MNHEY and CDR2 SMNVEV come from the germline V gene (reference sequence).

The genes are TRBV19 and TRBJ2-3, with a tentative D call TRBD1 (5 bases). V was cut by 5 bases and J by 4 bases, with 13 bases left in between. Germline V CDR1 and CDR2: LNHDA, SQIVND (reference sequence). CDR3 length: 14 amino acids. The CDR3 loop is CASSYYQGADTQYF. CDR3 coding DNA: TGTGCCAGTAGTTATTATCAGGGCGCAGATACGCAGTATTTT.

The gene calls are TRBV11-2 and TRBJ2-1, with 7 bases lining up with TRBD2. The germline V gene has CDR1 SGHAT and CDR2 FQNNGV. J gave up 0 bases and V 6 bases, and 8 bases lay outside the gene matches. The CDR3 covers 16 residues. This CDR3 reads CASSRLIAGSYNEQFF. For the CDR3, the DNA is TGTGCCAGCAGTCGCTTAATAGCGGGCTCCTACAATGAGCAGTTCTTC.

V gene TRBV28 combines with J gene TRBJ1-4; TRBD1 agrees at 9 bases. The CDR3 extends over 14 amino acids. Per the germline V gene, CDR1 is MDHEN and CDR2 is SYDVKM. The V and J ends lost 3 bases and 7 bases, in that order; junction bases with no gene match: 3. CDR3 coding DNA: TGTGCCAGCAGTTTTAACAGGGGGCTTGAAAAACTGTTTTTT. Translated, it gives CASSFNRGLEKLFF.

The V gene is TRBV6-5, the J gene TRBJ2-7; a weak D match, TRBD1 (5 bases). There are 14 residues in the CDR3. V was shortened by 8 bases and J by 6 bases, with 20 bases between the two germline ends. Germline V gives CDR1 MNHEY, CDR2 SVGAGI. CDR3 bases: TGTGCCAGCCGGGCAGAAACAGGTTTGTCCGAGCAGTACTTC. This gives the protein CASRAETGLSEQYF.

The chain employs TRBV30 and TRBJ1-3, with TRBD1 matching 10 bases. Trimming removed 3 bases from V and 0 bases from J; junction bases left unmatched: 5. The CDR3 loop spans 16 amino acids. Germline loops: CDR1 GTSNPN, CDR2 SVGIG (reference sequence). The CDR3 spells CAWRMDRGNSGNTIYF. The CDR3 DNA sequence: TGTGCCTGGAGGATGGACAGGGGGAACTCTGGAAACACCATATATTTT.

The rearrangement links TRBV5-1 to TRBJ2-7, with D maybe TRBD1 (6 bases). Germline V gives CDR1 SGHRS, CDR2 YFSETQ. V was trimmed by 4 bases and J by 1 base, leaving 15 bases between them. The CDR3 covers 15 residues. The CDR3 DNA is TGCGCCAGCAGCCCCAACATCCAGGGGTCCTACGAGCAGTACTTC. It codes for CASSPNIQGSYEQYF.

V and J are TRBV15 and TRBJ1-5; the D gene is possibly TRBD1 (5 bases). Trimming removed 0 bases at V and 5 bases at J, with 14 bases between. CDR1 is LNHNV and CDR2 is YYDKDF in the germline V gene (reference sequence). This CDR3 spans 16 amino acids. The CDR3 coding sequence is TGTGCCACCAGCAGAGATCTAGGGCAGGGCTATCAGCCCCAGCATTTT. Protein: CATSRDLGQGYQPQHF.

This clone was seen a few times. The sample contains more than one DNA sequence encoding this CDR3. This chain joins TRBV5-1 and TRBJ1-3; D is unresolved. Germline V gives CDR1 SGHRS, CDR2 YFSETQ. The CDR3 extends over 16 amino acids. Trimming took 0 bases from V and 0 from J, leaving 10 bases between them. The CDR3 DNA is TGCGCCAGCAGCTTGGTAGCCCAGACCTCTGGAAACACCATATATTTT. Translated, it gives CASSLVAQTSGNTIYF.

The CDR3 spells CASSTGVSPLHF. The CDR3 nucleotides read TGTGCCAGCAGTACAGGGGTTTCACCCCTCCACTTT. The J gene is TRBJ1-6, the V gene TRBV28, with TRBD1 matching over 7 bases. The trim removed 5 bases at V and 9 bases at J, leaving 1 base unmatched. CDR1 is MDHEN, CDR2 SYDVKM, per germline. The CDR3 spans 12 residues.

CDR3 protein: CASSLQGPLFSSGNTIYF. As DNA, the CDR3 is TGTGCCAGCAGCCTACAGGGGCCCCTCTTCAGCTCTGGAAACACCATATATTTT. J is TRBJ1-3 and V is TRBV4-2; 7 bases are a match to TRBD1. Germline CDR1 and CDR2: LGHNA and YNFKEQ. J lost 0 bases, V lost 4 bases, and 12 bases had no gene match. The CDR3 totals 18 residues.

V is TRBV5-1 and J is TRBJ2-2; 7 nucleotides line up with TRBD1. J lost 8 bases, V lost 0 bases, and 7 bases had no gene match. The CDR3 has 15 amino acids. Germline CDR1 SGHRS, CDR2 YFSETQ. The CDR3 DNA is TGCGCCAGCAGCTTGGTAGAGACAGGGAGAGGGGAGCTGTTTTTT. Its translation is CASSLVETGRGELFF.

The rearrangement joins TRBV5-4 to TRBJ1-4; 7 nucleotides align to TRBD1. This CDR3 comprises 13 residues. Germline assignment: CDR1 SGHNT and CDR2 YYREEE (reference sequence). The V and J ends lost 4 bases and 8 bases, in that order; junction bases with no gene match: 5. The CDR3 loop is CASSTTGSEKLFF. In DNA, the CDR3 is TGTGCCAGCAGCACGACAGGGTCCGAAAAACTGTTTTTT. The variable domain in full, completed from reference TRBV5-4 and TRBJ1-4, reads ETGVTQSPTHLIKTRGQQVTLRCSSQSGHNTVSWYQQALGQGPQFIFQYYREEENGRGNFPPRFSGLQFPNYSSELNVNALELDDSALYLCASSTTGSEKLFFGSGTQLSVL.

The chain recombines TRBV2 with TRBJ2-1; possible D gene TRBD2, 6 bases. The germline V gene encodes CDR1 SNHLY and CDR2 FYNNEI. CDR3 size: 16 residues. V was clipped by 4 bases and J by 2 bases, with 15 bases between them. The CDR3 is CASSVRGSETYNEQFF. CDR3 DNA sequence: TGTGCCAGCAGTGTTCGGGGGAGTGAGACCTACAATGAGCAGTTCTTC.

J is TRBJ1-2 and V is TRBV4-2; 11 nucleotides match TRBD1. This CDR3 spans 17 amino acids. Looked up from germline, CDR1 is LGHNA and CDR2 is YNFKEQ. J lost 3 bases, V lost 4 bases, and 10 bases had no gene match. The CDR3 DNA follows: TGTGCCAGCAGCCGCCAAACCGGGACAGGGGGGTACTATGGCTACACCTTC. Translated, it gives CASSRQTGTGGYYGYTF.

The chain links TRBV19 to TRBJ2-2; 9 bases fit TRBD1. The CDR3 is made up of 16 amino acids. J lost 1 base, V lost 5 bases, and 5 bases had no gene match. The germline V gene has CDR1 LNHDA and CDR2 SQIVND (reference sequence). The CDR3 reads CASSPPGQGNTGELFF. CDR3 nucleotide sequence: TGTGCCAGTAGTCCCCCGGGACAGGGGAACACCGGGGAGCTGTTTTTT. The whole variable domain, remainder taken from reference TRBV19 and TRBJ2-2, is DGGITQSPKYLFRKEGQNVTLSCEQNLNHDAMYWYRQDPGQGLRLIYYSQIVNDFQKGDIAEGYSVSREKKESFPLTVTSAQKNPTAFYLCASSPPGQGNTGELFFGEGSRLTVL.

This chain links TRBV19 with TRBJ1-6; possible D gene TRBD1, 6 bases. In germline, CDR1 is LNHDA, CDR2 SQIVND (reference sequence). The length of the CDR3 is 15 residues. V was trimmed by 5 bases and J by 2 bases, leaving 10 bases between them. CDR3 nucleotide sequence: TGTGCCAGTAGTTACACAGGGACCTATAATTCACCCCTCCACTTT. This codes for CASSYTGTYNSPLHF. The full variable domain, its missing parts supplied by reference TRBV19 and TRBJ1-6, is DGGITQSPKYLFRKEGQNVTLSCEQNLNHDAMYWYRQDPGQGLRLIYYSQIVNDFQKGDIAEGYSVSREKKESFPLTVTSAQKNPTAFYLCASSYTGTYNSPLHFGNGTRLTVT.

This chain connects TRBV5-8 to TRBJ2-1; tentative D call: TRBD1 (6 bases). This CDR3 comprises 11 residues. Deletions cut 0 bases from V and 15 bases from J, with 10 bases between. CDR1 is SGHTS, CDR2 YDEGEE, per germline. The CDR3 spells CASSLGQVLFF. Written as DNA, the CDR3 is TGTGCCAGCAGCTTGGGACAGGTACTGTTCTTC.

The chain combines TRBV5-6 with TRBJ2-7; 7 bases are shared with TRBD1. CDR1 SGHDT and CDR2 YYEEEE come from the germline V gene. The CDR3 length is 14 residues. V dropped 2 bases and J dropped 0; count of bases not matched to a gene: 2. The CDR3 DNA reads TGTGCCAGCAGCTTAGGGGGCGACTCCTACGAGCAGTACTTC. It codes for CASSLGGDSYEQYF.

V usage is TRBV11-2 and J usage is TRBJ2-1, with TRBD1 matching over 9 bases. The junction had 6 bases not matched to a gene; V was cut back by 3 bases and J by 6 bases. There are 15 residues in the CDR3. In germline, CDR1 is SGHAT, CDR2 FQNNGV. The CDR3 DNA sequence: TGTGCCAGCAGCTTTATAGGGACAGGGACCAATGAGCAGTTCTTC. This gives the protein CASSFIGTGTNEQFF.

This clone has a handful of counts. This chain joins TRBV7-2 and TRBJ1-3; a possible D gene is TRBD1 (6 bases). V dropped 8 bases and J dropped 3 bases, with 17 bases sitting between them. CDR1 is SGHTA, CDR2 FQGNSA, per germline. The CDR3 has 15 residues. CDR3 amino acids: CASSRGAVDGNTIYF. Here the CDR3 DNA reads TGTGCCAGCTCACGGGGGGCAGTCGATGGAAACACCATATATTTT.

The chain uses TRBV30 and TRBJ2-7, with TRBD1 matching 8 bases. Germline values: CDR1 GTSNPN, CDR2 SVGIG (reference sequence). This CDR3 is built from 14 residues. V dropped 0 bases and J dropped 0; count of bases not matched to a gene: 1. The CDR3, as DNA: TGTGCCTGGAGTGTGGGGACAGGCTCCTACGAGCAGTACTTC. It encodes CAWSVGTGSYEQYF.

V is TRBV28 and J is TRBJ2-1; weak D call: TRBD1 (6 bases). The CDR3 is 12 residues long. Trimming took 9 bases from V and 9 from J, leaving 15 bases between them. The germline V gene encodes CDR1 MDHEN and CDR2 SYDVKM. CDR3: CASVSGVPEQFF. DNA of the CDR3: TGTGCCAGTGTATCAGGGGTGCCTGAGCAGTTCTTC. Full variable domain (remainder filled in from reference TRBV28 and TRBJ2-1): DVKVTQSSRYLVKRTGEKVFLECVQDMDHENMFWYRQDPGLGLRLIYFSYDVKMKEKGDIPEGYSVSREKKERFSLILESASTNQTSMYLCASVSGVPEQFFGPGTRLTVL.

CDR3 coding DNA: TGTGCCTGGAGTGTAACTGGGGGGACTGGAAACACCATATATTTT. Its translation is CAWSVTGGTGNTIYF. The chain recombines TRBV30 with TRBJ1-3; D may be TRBD1 (5 bases). This CDR3 is 15 amino acids long. Trimming left V 0 bases short and J 2 bases short, with 11 bases between. CDR1 and CDR2 from the germline V gene are GTSNPN and SVGIG (reference sequence). Full variable domain (remainder filled in from reference TRBV30 and TRBJ1-3): SQTIHQWPATLVQPVGSPLSLECTVEGTSNPNLYWYRQAAGRGLQLLFYSVGIGQISSEVPQNLSASRPQDRQFILSSKKLLLSDSGFYLCAWSVTGGTGNTIYFGEGSWLTVV.

V is TRBV6-5 and J is TRBJ1-2, with D possibly being TRBD1 (6 bases). Trimming shortened V by 2 bases and J by 4 bases, and 8 bases separated the two germline ends. CDR1 and CDR2 from the germline V gene are MNHEY and SVGAGI. This CDR3 spans 13 amino acids. CDR3 in DNA: TGTGCCAGCAGTTACGCAGGGGCCTATGGCTACACCTTC. Protein: CASSYAGAYGYTF.